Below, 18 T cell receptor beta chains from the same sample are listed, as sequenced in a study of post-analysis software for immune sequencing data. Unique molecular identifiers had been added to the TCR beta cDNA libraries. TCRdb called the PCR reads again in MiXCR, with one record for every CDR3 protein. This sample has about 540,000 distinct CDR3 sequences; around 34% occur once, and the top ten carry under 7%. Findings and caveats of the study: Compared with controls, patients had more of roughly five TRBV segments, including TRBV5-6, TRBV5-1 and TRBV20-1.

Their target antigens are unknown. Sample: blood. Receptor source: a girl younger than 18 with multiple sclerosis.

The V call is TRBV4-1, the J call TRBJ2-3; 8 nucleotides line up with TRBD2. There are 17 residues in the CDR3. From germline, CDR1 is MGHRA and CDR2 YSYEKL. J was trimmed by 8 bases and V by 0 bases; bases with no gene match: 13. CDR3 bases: TGCGCCAGCAGCCAAGACCCCGGGGGGGCGGTGGGGGGTACGCAGTATTTT. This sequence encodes CASSQDPGGAVGGTQYF.

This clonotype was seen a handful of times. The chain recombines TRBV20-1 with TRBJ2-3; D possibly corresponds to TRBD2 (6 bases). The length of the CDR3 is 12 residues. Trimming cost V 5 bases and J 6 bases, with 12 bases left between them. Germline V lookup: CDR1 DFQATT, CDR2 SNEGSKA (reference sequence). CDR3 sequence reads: CSAGHGGDTQYF. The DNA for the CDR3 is TGCAGTGCTGGGCATGGAGGGGATACGCAGTATTTT.

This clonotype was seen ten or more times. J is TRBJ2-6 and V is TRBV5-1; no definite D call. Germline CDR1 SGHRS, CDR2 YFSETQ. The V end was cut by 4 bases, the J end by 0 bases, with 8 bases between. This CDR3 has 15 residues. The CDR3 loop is CASSGWDSGANVLTF. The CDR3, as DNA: TGCGCCAGCAGCGGATGGGACTCTGGGGCCAACGTCCTGACTTTC.

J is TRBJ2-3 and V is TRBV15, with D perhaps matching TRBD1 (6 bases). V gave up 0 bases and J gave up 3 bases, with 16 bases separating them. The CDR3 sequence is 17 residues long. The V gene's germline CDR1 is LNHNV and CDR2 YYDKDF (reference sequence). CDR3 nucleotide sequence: TGTGCCACCAGCAGAGATCTTGCAGGGGCCAATACAGATACGCAGTATTTT. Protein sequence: CATSRDLAGANTDTQYF.

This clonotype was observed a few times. DNA for the CDR3: TGTGCCAGCAGCACACGGGGCCGAGGCCAAGGGACGCAGTATTTT. Translating gives CASSTRGRGQGTQYF. The rearrangement joins TRBV7-2 to TRBJ2-3; D may match TRBD1 or TRBD2 (5 bases each). The V end was cut by 5 bases, the J end by 9 bases, with 21 bases between. This CDR3 has 15 residues. Germline CDR1 SGHTA, CDR2 FQGNSA.

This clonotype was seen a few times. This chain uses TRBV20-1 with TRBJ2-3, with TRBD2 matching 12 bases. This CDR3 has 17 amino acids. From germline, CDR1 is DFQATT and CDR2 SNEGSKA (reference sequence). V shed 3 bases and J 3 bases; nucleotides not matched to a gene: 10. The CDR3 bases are TGCAGTGCTAGTGACCCCCGACTAGCGGGAGTGACAGATACGCAGTATTTT. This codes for CSASDPRLAGVTDTQYF.

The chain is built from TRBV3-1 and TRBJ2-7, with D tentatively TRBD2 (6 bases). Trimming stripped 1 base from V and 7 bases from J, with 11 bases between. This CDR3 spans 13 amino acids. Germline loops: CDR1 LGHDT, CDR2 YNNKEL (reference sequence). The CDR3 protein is CASSQVLAEEQYF. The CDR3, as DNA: TGTGCCAGCAGCCAAGTCTTAGCGGAGGAGCAGTACTTC.

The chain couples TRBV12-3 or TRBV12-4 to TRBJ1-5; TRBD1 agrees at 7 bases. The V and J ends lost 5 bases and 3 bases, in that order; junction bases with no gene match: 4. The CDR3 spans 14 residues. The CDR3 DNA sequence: TGTGCCAGCAGTAACAGGGGTTTCAATCAGCCCCAGCATTTT. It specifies CASSNRGFNQPQHF.

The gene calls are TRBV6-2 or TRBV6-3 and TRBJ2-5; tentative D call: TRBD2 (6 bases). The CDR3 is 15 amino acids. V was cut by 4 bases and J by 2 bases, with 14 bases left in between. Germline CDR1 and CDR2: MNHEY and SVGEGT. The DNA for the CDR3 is TGTGCCAGCAGTTCTCCGCGGGACTCTCAAGAGACCCAGTACTTC. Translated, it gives CASSSPRDSQETQYF.

The CDR3 region is CASSPGGTTFQGAFF. In nucleotides, the CDR3 is TGTGCCAGCAGTCCCGGGGGGACGACATTTCAAGGTGCTTTCTTT. The chain recombines TRBV27 with TRBJ1-1, with a weak D call TRBD1 (5 bases). V lost 5 bases to trimming and J lost 11 bases, with 24 bases between them. The CDR3 runs 15 residues. Germline V lookup: CDR1 MNHEY, CDR2 SMNVEV (reference sequence).

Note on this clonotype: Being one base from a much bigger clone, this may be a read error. CDR3 loop: CSASAGLARGEQYF. CDR3 sequence (DNA): TGCAGTGCCAGCGCGGGACTAGCCCGTGGCGAGCAGTACTTC. The V call is TRBV20-1, the J call TRBJ2-7; 9 bases match TRBD2. The CDR3 loop spans 14 amino acids. Looked up from germline, CDR1 is DFQATT and CDR2 is SNEGSKA (reference sequence). Losses at the gene ends were 6 bases for V and 6 bases for J; bases not matched to a gene: 12.

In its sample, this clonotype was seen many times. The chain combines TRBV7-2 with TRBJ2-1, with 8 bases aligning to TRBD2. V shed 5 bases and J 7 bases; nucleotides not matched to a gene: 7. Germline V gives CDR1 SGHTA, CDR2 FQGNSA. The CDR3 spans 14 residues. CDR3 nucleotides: TGTGCCAGCAGCGAGGGGACTAGTATGAATGAGCAGTTCTTC. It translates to CASSEGTSMNEQFF. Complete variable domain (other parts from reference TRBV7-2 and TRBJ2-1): GAGVSQSPSNKVTEKGKDVELRCDPISGHTALYWYRQSLGQGLEFLIYFQGNSAPDKSGLPSDRFSAERTGGSVSTLTIQRTQQEDSAVYLCASSEGTSMNEQFFGPGTRLTVL.

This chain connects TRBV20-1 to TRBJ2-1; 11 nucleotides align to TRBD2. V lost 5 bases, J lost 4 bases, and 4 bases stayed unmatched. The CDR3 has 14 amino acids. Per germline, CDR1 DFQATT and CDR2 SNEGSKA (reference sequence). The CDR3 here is CSAAVAGGYNEQFF. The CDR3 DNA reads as TGCAGTGCTGCTGTAGCGGGGGGGTACAATGAGCAGTTCTTC.

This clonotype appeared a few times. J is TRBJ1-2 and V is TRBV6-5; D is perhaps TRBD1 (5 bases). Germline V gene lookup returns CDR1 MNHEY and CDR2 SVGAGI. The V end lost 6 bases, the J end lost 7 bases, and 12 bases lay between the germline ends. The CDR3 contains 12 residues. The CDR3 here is CASRNGGFGYTF. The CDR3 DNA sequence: TGTGCCAGCAGAAACGGGGGGTTTGGCTACACCTTC.

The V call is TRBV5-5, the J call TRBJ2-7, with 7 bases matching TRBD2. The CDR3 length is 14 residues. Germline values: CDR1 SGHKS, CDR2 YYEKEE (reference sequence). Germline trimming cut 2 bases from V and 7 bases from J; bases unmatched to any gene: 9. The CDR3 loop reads CASSFSGGLVEQYF. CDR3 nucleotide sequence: TGTGCCAGCAGCTTTTCGGGGGGATTGGTGGAGCAGTACTTC.

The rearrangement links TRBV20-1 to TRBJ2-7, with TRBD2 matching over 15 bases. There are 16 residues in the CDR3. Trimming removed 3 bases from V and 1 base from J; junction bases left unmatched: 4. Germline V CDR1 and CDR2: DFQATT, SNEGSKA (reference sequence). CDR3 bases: TGCAGTGCTAGCGGGACTAGCGGGGGGCTTTCCTACGAGCAGTACTTC. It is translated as CSASGTSGGLSYEQYF.

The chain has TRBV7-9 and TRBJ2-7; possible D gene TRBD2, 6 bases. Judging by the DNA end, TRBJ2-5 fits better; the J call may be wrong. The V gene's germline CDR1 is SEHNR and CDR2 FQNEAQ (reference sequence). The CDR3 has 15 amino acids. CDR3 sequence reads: CASSLELAVGETQYF. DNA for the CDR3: TGTGCCAGCAGCCTAGAGTTAGCGGTGGGAGAGACCCAGTACTTC.

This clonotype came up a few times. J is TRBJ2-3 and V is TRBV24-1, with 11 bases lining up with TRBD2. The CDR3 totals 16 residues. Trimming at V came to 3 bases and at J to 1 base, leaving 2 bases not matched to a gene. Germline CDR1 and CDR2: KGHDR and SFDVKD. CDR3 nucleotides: TGTGCCACCAGTGATCCGGGACTAGCGGGCACAGATACGCAGTATTTT. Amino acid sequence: CATSDPGLAGTDTQYF.